This T cell receptor beta chain was identified during a study of cytomegalovirus exposure and HLA in healthy donors. As to this clone: The target antigen is unknown.

V was pared by 5 bases and J by 5 bases, with 18 bases between. CDR1 and CDR2 from the germline V gene are SGHVS and FQNEAQ. CDR3 length equals 16 residues. The PCR used 60 Vbeta and 13 Jbeta primers. Generated by immunoSEQ multiplex PCR, the TCRdb table keeps only in-frame clones and is missing some. Among more than 150,000 clones listed, approximately 84% were seen once. Study-wide findings and caveats: A later analysis reportedly found that, within productive TCRs, an Asian-associated ancestry cluster had fewer N-insertions than the mean observed across the approximately 700 donors. Cytomegalovirus status was reportedly diagnosed by the classifier with high specificity and sensitivity.

The clonotype originates from a man between 45 and 60 years old in good health and CMV-seropositive. Specimen: PBMCs. The chain couples TRBV7-8 to TRBJ2-2; a possible D gene is TRBD2 (5 bases). CDR3 sequence: CASSHTPRWETGELFF. CDR3 sequence (DNA): TGTGCCAGCAGCCATACCCCACGGTGGGAGACCGGGGAGCTGTTTTTT.